This T cell receptor beta chain was retrieved from a study of CD8+ T cells in alopecia areata. Study details: The investigators scored severity in treated patients by the percentage of affected scalp area. Study results and caveats: Tofacitinib delivered significant drops in scalp clonality and in expanded CD8+ clones among the top 100. In blood and scalp, many expanded lesional clones persisted during tofacitinib. Researchers say the link of baseline CD8+ expansion to response remains uncertain, with one nonresponder.

After isolation, RNA underwent reverse transcription to generate cDNA as the sequencing template. TCRdb keeps only in-frame clones here, not all; method: immunoSEQ multiplex PCR. The sample lists roughly 100,000 clones; approximately 90% were seen once. As for this clone: Its matching antigen is unknown.

This CDR3 region has 14 residues. Germline V gives CDR1 SGHDT, CDR2 YYEEEE. V was pared by 4 bases and J by 6 bases, with 17 bases between. Treatment indicated: oral pan-JAK inhibitor, 5-10 mg twice daily. V is TRBV5-6 and J is TRBJ2-7, with D possibly being TRBD1 (6 bases). Material: CD8+ T cells sorted from blood, obtained at roughly week 30, from a patient treated with tofacitinib. The source is a human donor with alopecia areata. In DNA form, the CDR3 reads TGTGCCAGCAGCCGGACAGAAACTAGTGGCGAGCAGTACTTC. This encodes CASSRTETSGEQYF.